Listed here are 23 T cell receptor beta chains from one sample, sequenced in a study of regulatory T cells after allogeneic stem cell transplantation. RNA was reverse transcribed by SMARTer RACE, then the TCR beta CDR3 region was amplified. TCRdb re-called the 5' RACE reads with MiXCR, one entry per CDR3 protein. The sample lists 4,000 to 5,000 distinct CDR3 sequences, roughly 96% occurring once. Sequenced here: sorted CD4+ T cells from blood (whether regulatory or conventional is not recorded), sampled 30 days after allogeneic stem cell transplant. These receptors were collected from a human patient who had an allogeneic stem cell transplant, so the T cells may come from the graft donor.

In regard to this clonotype: The junction and the germline gene differ at one end; a read error may be behind it. This chain joins TRBV6-5 and TRBJ1-4; perhaps TRBD1 as D (5 bases). Per the germline V gene, CDR1 is MNHEY and CDR2 is SVGAGI. This CDR3 is built from 14 residues. The CDR3 here is CAGRSQGTNENHFF. CDR3 DNA sequence: TGTGCCGGCAGAAGCCAGGGAACTAATGAAAATCATTTTTTT.

The rearrangement uses TRBV5-1 and TRBJ1-2, with D maybe TRBD1 (5 bases). Trimming stripped 4 bases from V and 5 bases from J, with 18 bases between. The germline V gene has CDR1 SGHRS and CDR2 YFSETQ. The CDR3 is made up of 15 amino acids. Written as DNA, the CDR3 is TGCGCCAGCAGCGTGAGTGTGGACACGGATTATGGCTACACCTTC. Its translation: CASSVSVDTDYGYTF. The full variable domain, its missing parts supplied by reference TRBV5-1 and TRBJ1-2, is KAGVTQTPRYLIKTRGQQVTLSCSPISGHRSVSWYQQTPGQGLQFLFEYFSETQRNKGNFPGRFSGRQFSNSRSEMNVSTLELGDSALYLCASSVSVDTDYGYTFGSGTRLTVV.

The chain links TRBV5-1 to TRBJ2-7, with 14 positions matching TRBD2. Germline CDR1 SGHRS, CDR2 YFSETQ. CDR3 length: 16 amino acids. V was clipped by 8 bases and J by 3 bases; unmatched bases: 10. The DNA of the CDR3 is TGCGCCAGTCATGCTGGGACTAGCGGGAGCTACTACGAGCAGTACTTC. Residues: CASHAGTSGSYYEQYF.

The rearrangement uses TRBV6-5 and TRBJ2-4, with D possibly matching TRBD2 (6 bases). This CDR3 is built from 13 residues. Germline V gives CDR1 MNHEY, CDR2 SVGAGI. Deletions cut 8 bases from V and 3 bases from J, with 11 bases between. The CDR3 DNA reads as TGTGCCAGCCGTCAGGGAGGCAAAAACATTCAGTACTTC. As protein: CASRQGGKNIQYF.

This rearrangement joins TRBV5-1 to TRBJ2-7, with a tentative D call TRBD2 (6 bases). The CDR3 has 15 residues. Germline values: CDR1 SGHRS, CDR2 YFSETQ. V gave up 1 base and J gave up 9 bases, with 20 bases separating them. In DNA, the CDR3 is TGCGCCAGCAGCTTGCTACTAGCAGCTATGGACGCGCAGTACTTC. It yields the protein CASSLLLAAMDAQYF.

As concerns this clonotype: Relative to the germline gene, one junction end is altered; a read error may explain this. The V gene is TRBV3-1, the J gene TRBJ2-5; TRBD1 might be the D (5 bases). Germline V lookup: CDR1 LGHDT, CDR2 YNNKEL (reference sequence). This CDR3 is built from 13 residues. The CDR3 DNA follows: TGCACCAGCTGCTTGGGGCTCCAAGAGACCCAGTACTTC. Translated: CTSCLGLQETQYF.

The table lists this clonotype with a count of one. The chain recombines TRBV20-1 with TRBJ2-7; D may be TRBD1 (6 bases). Germline assignment: CDR1 DFQATT and CDR2 SNEGSKA (reference sequence). This CDR3 contains 14 residues. The CDR3 DNA follows: TGCAGCCCTGAAGGCCCAGGACAGTTAGATGAGCAGTACTTC. Residues: CSPEGPGQLDEQYF.

Concerning this clonotype itself: No conserved phenylalanine or tryptophan ends this CDR3, so it is likely a read error. The gene calls are TRBV20-1 and TRBJ2-3; possibly TRBD2 for D (6 bases). Germline-derived CDR1 and CDR2 are DFQATT and SNEGSKA (reference sequence). Deletions cut 0 bases from V and 9 bases from J, with 19 bases between. This CDR3 region has 15 residues. CDR3 in amino acids: CSARDPSGEGETQYV. CDR3 in DNA: TGCAGTGCTAGAGATCCATCGGGAGAGGGCGAGACGCAGTATGTT.

This clonotype has only one observation. The V and J genes are TRBV5-1 and TRBJ2-7; TRBD1 aligns across 7 bases. Germline loops: CDR1 SGHRS, CDR2 YFSETQ. CDR3 length: 15 residues. Trimming at V came to 4 bases and at J to 4 bases, leaving 11 bases not matched to a gene. The CDR3 protein is CASSAPWGQTYEQYF. The DNA for the CDR3 is TGCGCCAGCAGCGCGCCTTGGGGACAGACATACGAGCAGTACTTC.

The chain employs TRBV5-4 and TRBJ2-5; TRBD2 might be the D (6 bases). The CDR3 extends over 15 amino acids. Trimming removed 4 bases from V and 13 bases from J, with 26 bases in between. The germline V gene encodes CDR1 SGHNT and CDR2 YYREEE (reference sequence). This chain's CDR3 is CASSLKARGKEILYF. The CDR3, as DNA: TGTGCCAGCAGCCTAAAGGCACGGGGGAAAGAGATTCTGTACTTC.

V gene TRBV2 combines with J gene TRBJ2-2; tentatively, D is TRBD2 (6 bases). V was shortened by 4 bases and J by 12 bases, with 24 bases between the two germline ends. The CDR3 runs 16 residues. Germline V gives CDR1 SNHLY, CDR2 FYNNEI. In DNA form, the CDR3 reads TGTGCCAGCAGTGTAGATCGGGCGGGGTGGGTAGGTAAGCTGTTTTTT. Its translation: CASSVDRAGWVGKLFF.

Regarding this clonotype: The conserved phenylalanine or tryptophan normally closing the CDR3 is absent here, so this likely arose from a read error. This chain joins TRBV6-5 and TRBJ2-4; no reliable D call. The CDR3 has 13 residues. Germline CDR1 is MNHEY and CDR2 is SVGAGI. V was cut by 5 bases and J by 3 bases, with 8 bases left in between. DNA of the CDR3: TGTGCCAGCAGTCAGGTGGGCAAAAACATTCAGTACATC. Amino acid sequence: CASSQVGKNIQYI.

This clonotype came up once. The junction and the germline gene differ at one end; a read error may be behind it. The V call is TRBV7-6, the J call TRBJ2-7; 8 positions agree with TRBD2. CDR1 and CDR2 (germline): SGHVS, FNYEAQ. This CDR3 has 16 residues. CDR3 amino acids: CAGSQVLAGYIGELYF. Written as DNA, the CDR3 is TGTGCCGGCAGCCAAGTGCTAGCGGGTTACATCGGGGAGCTGTACTTC.

Regarding this clonotype: One end of the junction varies from germline; a read error may be responsible. The chain couples TRBV5-1 to TRBJ1-2, with D possibly matching TRBD1 (6 bases). This CDR3 is built from 15 residues. Germline V CDR1 and CDR2: SGHRS, YFSETQ. The CDR3 DNA reads TGCGCCGGCAGCTTGCGGGGGGACACGGATTATGGCCAGTCCTTC. It yields the protein CAGSLRGDTDYGQSF.

The rearrangement links TRBV5-5 to TRBJ2-1; D not resolved. The end of the DNA aligns better with TRBJ2-7, so the J call may be wrong. This CDR3 region has 13 residues. Germline CDR1 is SGHKS and CDR2 is YYEKEE (reference sequence). CDR3 region: CASSRISIHEQYF. In nucleotides, the CDR3 is TGTGCCAGCAGCCGAATTAGCATACACGAGCAGTACTTC.

The J gene is TRBJ2-1, the V gene TRBV29-1; D assignment may be TRBD1 or TRBD2 (5 bases each). The germline CDR1 and CDR2 sequences are SQVTM and ANQGSEA. The CDR3 has 16 amino acids. Trimming left V 7 bases short and J 3 bases short, with 22 bases between. CDR3 coding DNA: TGCAGCGGGACCCCCGGGACGGGCGGCGACTACAATGAGCAGTTCTTC. Amino acids: CSGTPGTGGDYNEQFF.

Details on this clonotype: A far larger clone is only one base removed, so a read error is likely. CDR3 sequence (DNA): TGCGCCAGTCAACCTGGGGCTAGCGGGAACTACTACGAGCAGTACTTC. Protein sequence: CASQPGASGNYYEQYF. This rearrangement joins TRBV5-8 to TRBJ2-7, with 9 bases aligning to TRBD2. The CDR3 has 16 residues. Germline V gene sequence: CDR1 SGHTS, CDR2 YDEGEE. Based on the CDR3 plus reference TRBV5-8 and TRBJ2-7, the full variable domain is EAGVTQSPTHLIKTRGQQATLRCSPISGHTSVYWYQQALGLGLQFLLWYDEGEERNRGNFPPRFSGRQFPNYSSELNVNALELEDSALYLCASQPGASGNYYEQYFGPGTRLTVT.

Notes on this clonotype: At one end the junction does not follow the germline gene, possibly because of a read error. The V gene is TRBV5-1, the J gene TRBJ2-7; D not certain. Germline lookup yields CDR1 SGHRS and CDR2 YFSETQ. The CDR3 spans 16 residues. The CDR3 here is CASHPGNCGSYDEQYF. CDR3 DNA sequence: TGCGCCAGTCACCCCGGCAATTGTGGAAGCTACGACGAGCAGTACTTT.

On this clonotype itself: One junction end disagrees with the germline gene, perhaps due to a read error. This sequence joins TRBV3-1 and TRBJ2-1; D is undetermined. The CDR3 loop spans 12 amino acids. CDR1 and CDR2 (germline): LGHDT, YNNKEL (reference sequence). DNA of the CDR3: TGTACCAGCAGACAAGATTACACTGAGCAGTTCTTC. Its translation is CTSRQDYTEQFF.

The CDR3 DNA reads TGCAGTGCCACAACGACTACCGGCGACCAAAACACCCAGTACTTC. This encodes CSATTTTGDQNTQYF. This rearrangement joins TRBV20-1 to TRBJ2-5, with D maybe TRBD2 (5 bases). The CDR3 contains 15 residues. Germline values: CDR1 DFQATT, CDR2 SNEGSKA (reference sequence). V lost 6 bases and J 8 bases, leaving 25 bases between the germline ends.

J is TRBJ2-7 and V is TRBV20-1; D perhaps matches TRBD1 (6 bases). CDR3 length: 15 residues. Trimming stripped 5 bases from V and 2 bases from J, with 19 bases between. Germline assignment: CDR1 DFQATT and CDR2 SNEGSKA (reference sequence). CDR3 sequence reads: CSAGAGAGWTYEQYF. In nucleotides, the CDR3 is TGCAGTGCTGGGGCAGGGGCAGGCTGGACCTACGAGCAGTACTTC.

Concerning this clonotype: Mismatch with germline at one junction end may stem from a read error. The chain employs TRBV5-1 and TRBJ2-7; 8 nucleotides agree with TRBD2. From germline, CDR1 is SGHRS and CDR2 YFSETQ. The CDR3 loop spans 15 amino acids. The CDR3 coding sequence is TGCGCCCGCAGCTGGAGAGCGGGAGCCAAGTCTGAGCAGTACTTC. Its translation is CARSWRAGAKSEQYF.

Details on this clonotype: Compared with germline, one end of the junction differs, possibly owing to a read error. The gene calls are TRBV19 and TRBJ1-3, with D unresolved. From germline, CDR1 is LNHDA and CDR2 SQIVND (reference sequence). The CDR3 is 17 residues long. The CDR3 loop is CASSPGGRRGSENTIYF. CDR3 sequence (DNA): TGTGCCAGTAGTCCTGGAGGCAGGCGAGGCTCTGAAAACACCATATATTTT. Full variable domain (remainder filled in from reference TRBV19 and TRBJ1-3): DGGITQSPKYLFRKEGQNVTLSCEQNLNHDAMYWYRQDPGQGLRLIYYSQIVNDFQKGDIAEGYSVSREKKESFPLTVTSAQKNPTAFYLCASSPGGRRGSENTIYFGEGSWLTVV.